Listed below are T cell receptor beta chains from one sample, sequenced in a study of glioma-infiltrating T cells after dendritic cell vaccination. The table came from immunoSEQ multiplex PCR; TCRdb's copy has only in-frame clones and leaves some out. Of about 73,000 clones listed, about 80% are singletons. The source was blood, collected before dendritic cell vaccination. The receptors here all came from a human donor with glioblastoma. The CDR3 runs from the conserved cysteine through the conserved F or W. Each record gives: J gene, V gene, clone size, D gene, CDR3 protein, CDR3 DNA. D genes are given only for firm matches. Clone size is not always given. Where it is, it says once, few, many or a class for expanded clones.

TRBJ1-1 | TRBV5-4 | . | . | CASSRLTGSDTEAFF | TGTGCCAGCAGCCGTTTAACAGGCTCGGACACTGAAGCTTTCTTT
TRBJ1-2 | TRBV5-4 | . | . | CASSSASEANYGYTF | TGTGCCAGCAGCTCCGCGTCCGAGGCTAACTATGGCTACACCTTC
TRBJ2-1 | TRBV7-3 | . | . | CASSLTSDSYNEQFF | TGTGCCAGCAGCTTAACGAGCGACTCCTACAATGAGCAGTTCTTC
TRBJ2-2 | TRBV7-2 | . | TRBD2 | CASSRLAGSITGELFF | TGTGCCAGCAGCCGACTAGCGGGGTCTATCACCGGGGAGCTGTTTTTT
TRBJ1-1 | TRBV2 | . | . | CASTTGVAAFF | TGTGCCAGCACAACAGGAGTCGCAGCTTTCTTT
TRBJ1-2 | TRBV7-2 | . | . | CASSLGGVRGHTF | TGTGCCAGCAGCTTAGGGGGGGTAAGAGGCCACACCTTC
TRBJ1-1 | TRBV18 | . | . | CASSPDSFEAFF | TGTGCCAGCTCACCGGACAGCTTTGAAGCTTTCTTT
TRBJ1-1 | TRBV12-5 | . | TRBD1 | CASGTGGEAFF | TGTGCTAGTGGTACAGGGGGGGAAGCTTTCTTT
TRBJ1-1 | TRBV2 | . | . | CASTGPLRNTEAFF | TGTGCCAGCACTGGGCCCTTGCGGAACACTGAAGCTTTCTTT
TRBJ1-5 | TRBV6-5 | . | . | CASLRTVDSNQPQHF | TGTGCCAGCCTCAGGACAGTCGATAGCAATCAGCCCCAGCATTTT
TRBJ2-7 | TRBV4-1 | . | TRBD1 | CASSQTGTGSNEQYF | TGCGCCAGCAGCCAGACCGGGACAGGGTCTAACGAGCAGTACTTC
TRBJ2-7 | TRBV7-2 | few | . | CASSLKTRLYEQYF | TGTGCCAGCAGCTTAAAGACTAGGCTTTACGAGCAGTACTTC
TRBJ2-2 | TRBV7-8 | . | . | CASSSLSGLGGELFF | TGTGCCAGCAGCTCATTATCGGGATTAGGCGGGGAGCTGTTTTTT
TRBJ1-2 | TRBV6-5 | . | . | CASSWTVSYGYTF | TGTGCCAGCAGTTGGACAGTTTCTTATGGCTACACCTTC
TRBJ1-1 | TRBV7-2 | . | . | CASAGPNTEAFF | TGTGCCAGCGCGGGGCCGAACACTGAAGCTTTCTTT
TRBJ1-5 | TRBV28 | . | TRBD1 | CASSWGTGPPQPQHF | TGTGCCAGCAGTTGGGGGACAGGGCCACCCCAGCCCCAGCATTTT
TRBJ1-2 | TRBV19 | . | . | CASKQGLFGYTF | TGTGCCAGCAAGCAGGGGCTCTTTGGCTACACCTTC
TRBJ2-7 | TRBV5-1 | . | TRBD2 | CASSFTSGGAYEQYF | TGCGCCAGCAGCTTTACTAGCGGGGGCGCCTACGAGCAGTACTTC
TRBJ2-3 | TRBV5-8 | . | TRBD2 | CASSFKLAGTDTQYF | TGTGCCAGCAGTTTCAAACTAGCGGGCACAGATACGCAGTATTTT
TRBJ2-2 | TRBV5-1 | once | TRBD1 | CASSEGAGTGELFF | TGCGCCAGCAGCGAGGGGGCGGGCACCGGGGAGCTGTTTTTT
TRBJ2-2 | TRBV5-1 | . | . | CASSWSLPGELFF | TGCGCCAGCAGCTGGAGCCTACCCGGGGAGCTGTTTTTT
TRBJ1-3 | TRBV5-8 | . | TRBD1 | CASSSTGQSSGNTIYF | TGTGCCAGCAGCTCGACGGGACAGAGCTCTGGAAACACCATATATTTT
TRBJ1-6 | TRBV19 | once | TRBD1 | CASSTKQGYNSPLHF | TGTGCCAGTAGTACCAAACAGGGGTATAATTCACCCCTCCACTTT
TRBJ2-2 | TRBV6-1 | . | TRBD1 | CASSKNAGGGELFF | TGTGCCAGCAGTAAAAACGCAGGGGGCGGGGAGCTGTTTTTT
TRBJ1-4 | TRBV5-1 | . | . | CASSLLGAKLNEKLFF | TGCGCCAGCAGCTTGCTAGGGGCGAAATTGAATGAAAAACTGTTTTTT
TRBJ1-1 | TRBV21-1 | . | . | CASSSLYRGTEAFF | TGTGCCAGCAGCAGCCTTTACAGGGGAACTGAAGCTTTCTTT
TRBJ1-1 | TRBV7-9 | . | . | CASSSVDRITEAFF | TGTGCCAGCAGCTCCGTCGACAGGATCACTGAAGCTTTCTTT
TRBJ2-7 | TRBV7-9 | . | TRBD1 | CASSGQGTYEQYF | TGTGCCAGCAGCGGACAGGGAACCTACGAGCAGTACTTC
TRBJ2-5 | TRBV2 | . | . | CASWRDQETQYF | TGTGCCAGCTGGAGGGACCAAGAGACCCAGTACTTC
TRBJ2-7 | TRBV5-4 | . | TRBD1 | CASSLGGAGGAWEQYF | TGTGCCAGCAGCTTGGGGGGCGCAGGGGGCGCGTGGGAGCAGTACTTC
TRBJ1-2 | TRBV15 | . | TRBD1 | CATSRDRGGYTF | TGTGCCACCAGCAGGGACAGGGGCGGCTACACCTTC
TRBJ2-6 | TRBV2 | . | . | CASAPGAGANVLTF | TGTGCCAGCGCTCCAGGGGCTGGGGCCAACGTCCTGACTTTC
TRBJ2-5 | TRBV9 | . | . | CASSPLTAFQETQYF | TGTGCCAGCAGCCCCTTGACAGCGTTCCAAGAGACCCAGTACTTC
TRBJ2-3 | TRBV25-1 | . | TRBD2 | CASSDPTSGRSDTQYF | TGTGCCAGCAGTGACCCGACTAGCGGGAGAAGCGATACGCAGTATTTT
TRBJ2-7 | TRBV6-5 | few | . | CASSYSRQGSYEQYF | TGTGCCAGCAGTTACTCCAGGCAGGGATCCTACGAGCAGTACTTC
TRBJ1-5 | TRBV27 | . | . | CASSPLSQGSNQPQHF | TGTGCCAGCAGTCCCCTTTCACAGGGAAGCAATCAGCCCCAGCATTTT
TRBJ2-1 | TRBV7-2 | . | TRBD1 | CASRNDREASYNEQFF | TGTGCCAGCAGAAACGACAGGGAAGCGTCCTACAATGAGCAGTTCTTC
TRBJ1-2 | TRBV5-1 | . | TRBD1 | CASSLGGTENYGYTF | TGCGCCAGCAGCTTGGGGGGGACAGAGAACTATGGCTACACCTTC
TRBJ1-2 | TRBV2 | . | TRBD1 | CASSGQGEWFYTF | TGTGCCAGCAGTGGACAGGGGGAATGGTTCTACACCTTC
TRBJ2-5 | TRBV25-1 | . | . | CASSGPQGIGETQYF | TGTGCCAGCAGTGGTCCCCAGGGGATTGGGGAGACCCAGTACTTC
TRBJ2-3 | TRBV19 | . | . | CASSIEGGARTDTQYF | TGTGCCAGTAGTATTGAAGGGGGGGCGCGCACAGATACGCAGTATTTT
TRBJ1-1 | TRBV6-5 | once | . | CAVQSAAGGNTEAFF | TGTGCCGTTCAATCGGCGGCGGGAGGGAACACTGAAGCTTTCTTT
TRBJ1-6 | TRBV4-2 | . | TRBD1 | CASSQDQRTGNSPLHF | TGTGCCAGCAGCCAAGATCAGCGGACAGGAAATTCACCCCTCCACTTT
TRBJ2-2 | TRBV10-1 | . | TRBD1 | CASGQASFTGELFF | TGCGCCAGCGGACAGGCCTCCTTCACCGGGGAGCTGTTTTTT
TRBJ2-1 | TRBV4-1 | . | TRBD1 | CASSQGGGQGYNEQFF | TGCGCCAGCAGCCAGGGCGGGGGACAGGGTTACAATGAGCAGTTCTTC